The entry that follows covers one T cell receptor (beta chain) sequence. Sequencing used immunoSEQ multiplex PCR; TCRdb keeps in-frame clones, though not all of them. Of around 300,000 clones listed, roughly nine tenths are singletons. The CDR3 extends over 14 amino acids. Germline V CDR1 and CDR2: SNHLY, FYNNEI. V lost 6 bases to trimming and J lost 5 bases; unmatched junction nucleotides: 5. These data belong to a study of blood T cell repertoires in COVID-19. Study details: Sources were T cells, B-cell-depleted T cells, or PBMCs; the material itself was cDNA or gDNA.

The chain combines TRBV2 with TRBJ2-2; 8 positions agree with TRBD2. The source of this sequence is a middle-aged woman who had recovered from COVID-19. The sample was peripheral blood. The chain's CDR3 is CASRPRGGTGELFF. The CDR3 DNA sequence: TGTGCCAGCAGGCCCCGCGGGGGGACCGGGGAGCTGTTTTTT.